This T cell receptor beta chain was documented in a study of molecular identifiers for immune sequencing clone quantification. Study-wide points: In cases of identical TCR molecules sharing a barcode, highly expanded clone sizes could be underestimated.

Many counts were recorded for this clonotype. The antigen is unknown. The ends were cut back, 3 bases at V and 5 bases at J, with 10 bases in the middle. The CDR3 contains 13 residues. TCRdb reanalysed the PCR reads using MiXCR and keeps one entry per CDR3 protein. The repertoire holds about 36,000 distinct CDR3 sequences, with around 20% as singletons. Sorting selected naive CD8 T cells with a CD8+CD4-CCR7+CD45RA+ phenotype. The chain joins TRBV12-3 or TRBV12-4 to TRBJ2-5; D not resolved. The source material was naive CD8+ T cells from blood, with Jurkat cell RNA spiked in. Documented subset: FACS-sorted CD8+CD4-CCR7+CD45RA+ naive T cells. This clonotype was obtained from a human donor in good health. Some libraries in this study had Jurkat cell RNA spiked in. CDR3 in amino acids: CASSFRLVETQYF. CDR3 sequence (DNA): TGTGCCAGCAGTTTTCGGCTGGTGGAGACCCAGTACTTC.